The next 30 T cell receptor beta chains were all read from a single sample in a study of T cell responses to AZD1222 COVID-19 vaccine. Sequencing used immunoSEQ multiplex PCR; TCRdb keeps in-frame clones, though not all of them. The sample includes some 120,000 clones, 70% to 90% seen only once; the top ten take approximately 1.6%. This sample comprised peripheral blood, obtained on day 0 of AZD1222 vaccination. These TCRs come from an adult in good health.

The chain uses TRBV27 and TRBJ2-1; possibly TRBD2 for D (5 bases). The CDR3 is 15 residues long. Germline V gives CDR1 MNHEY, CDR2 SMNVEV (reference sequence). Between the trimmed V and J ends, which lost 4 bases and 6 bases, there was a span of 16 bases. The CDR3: CASSSPREGVNEQFF. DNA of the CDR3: TGTGCCAGCAGTTCCCCTAGAGAGGGCGTCAATGAGCAGTTCTTC.

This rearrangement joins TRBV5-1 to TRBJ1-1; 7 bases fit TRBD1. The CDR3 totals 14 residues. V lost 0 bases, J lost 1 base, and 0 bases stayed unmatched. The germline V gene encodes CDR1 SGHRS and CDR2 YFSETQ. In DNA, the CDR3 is TGCGCCAGCAGCTTGGGGGACAGGAACACTGAAGCTTTCTTT. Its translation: CASSLGDRNTEAFF.

CDR3 nucleotide sequence: TGTGCCAGCAGTTACGGGCGGTCTCGTTCTGGAAACACCATATATTTT. It is translated as CASSYGRSRSGNTIYF. This chain links TRBV6-5 with TRBJ1-3; D is unclear. This CDR3 is built from 16 residues. V shed 2 bases and J shed 1 base, with 12 bases lying between them. CDR1 MNHEY and CDR2 SVGAGI come from the germline V gene.

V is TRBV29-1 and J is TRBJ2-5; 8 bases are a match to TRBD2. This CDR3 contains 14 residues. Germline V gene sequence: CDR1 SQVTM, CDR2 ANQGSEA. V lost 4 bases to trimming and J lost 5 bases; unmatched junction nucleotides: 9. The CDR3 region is CSVVPSGRRETQYF. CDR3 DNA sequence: TGCAGCGTTGTTCCTAGCGGGCGGAGGGAGACCCAGTACTTC. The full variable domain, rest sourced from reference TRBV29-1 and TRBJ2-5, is SAVISQKPSRDICQRGTSLTIQCQVDSQVTMMFWYRQQPGQSLTLIATANQGSEATYESGFVIDKFPISRPNLTFSTLTVSNMSPEDSSIYLCSVVPSGRRETQYFGPGTRLLVL.

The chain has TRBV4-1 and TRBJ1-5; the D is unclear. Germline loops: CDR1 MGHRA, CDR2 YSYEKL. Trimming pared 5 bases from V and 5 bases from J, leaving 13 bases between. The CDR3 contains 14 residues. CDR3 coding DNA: TGCGCCAGCAGCTATTCCTTGAGGGATCAGCCCCAGCATTTT. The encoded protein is CASSYSLRDQPQHF.

The CDR3 spells CASSSGTGGDGYTF. CDR3 bases: TGCGCCAGCAGCTCGGGGACAGGGGGTGATGGCTACACCTTC. The chain carries TRBV5-1 and TRBJ1-2; 11 bases are shared with TRBD1. Per germline, CDR1 SGHRS and CDR2 YFSETQ. V lost 3 bases to trimming and J lost 6 bases; unmatched junction nucleotides: 4. The CDR3 loop spans 14 amino acids. Drawing the rest from reference TRBV5-1 and TRBJ1-2, the complete variable domain is KAGVTQTPRYLIKTRGQQVTLSCSPISGHRSVSWYQQTPGQGLQFLFEYFSETQRNKGNFPGRFSGRQFSNSRSEMNVSTLELGDSALYLCASSSGTGGDGYTFGSGTRLTVV.

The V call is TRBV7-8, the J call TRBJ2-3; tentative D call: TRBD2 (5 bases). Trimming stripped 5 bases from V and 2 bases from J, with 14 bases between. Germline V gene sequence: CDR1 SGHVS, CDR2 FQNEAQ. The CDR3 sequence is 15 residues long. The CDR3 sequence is CASSPAKRLTDTQYF. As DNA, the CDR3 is TGTGCCAGCAGCCCGGCTAAGCGGCTCACAGATACGCAGTATTTT.

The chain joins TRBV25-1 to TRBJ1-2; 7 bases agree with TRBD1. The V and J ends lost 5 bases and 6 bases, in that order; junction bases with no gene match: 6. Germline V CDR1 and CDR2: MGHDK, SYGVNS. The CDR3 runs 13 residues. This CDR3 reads CASSRTGKHGYTF. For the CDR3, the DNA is TGTGCCAGCAGTAGGACAGGCAAGCATGGCTACACCTTC.

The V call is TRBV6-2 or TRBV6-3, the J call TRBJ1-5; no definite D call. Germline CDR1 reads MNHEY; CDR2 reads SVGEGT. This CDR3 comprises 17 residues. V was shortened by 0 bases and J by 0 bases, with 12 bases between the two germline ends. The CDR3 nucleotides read TGTGCCAGCAGTTACTCTGGCCAGTTTTATAGCAATCAGCCCCAGCATTTT. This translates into CASSYSGQFYSNQPQHF.

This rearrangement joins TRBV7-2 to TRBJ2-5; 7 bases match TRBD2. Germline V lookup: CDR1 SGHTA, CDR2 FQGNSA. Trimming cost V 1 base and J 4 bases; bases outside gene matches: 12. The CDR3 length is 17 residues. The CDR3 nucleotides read TGTGCCAGCAGCTTAGGGTTCGGCGGGGGAACCACAGAGACCCAGTACTTC. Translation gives CASSLGFGGGTTETQYF.

The CDR3 DNA sequence: TGTGCCAGCAGTGAACTAGCGACGCCGAACACCGGGGAGCTGTTTTTT. Translating gives CASSELATPNTGELFF. The V and J genes are TRBV5-6 and TRBJ2-2; 7 nucleotides align to TRBD2. The CDR3 totals 16 residues. CDR1 and CDR2 (germline): SGHDT, YYEEEE. The junction had 7 bases not matched to a gene; V was cut back by 5 bases and J by 0 bases.

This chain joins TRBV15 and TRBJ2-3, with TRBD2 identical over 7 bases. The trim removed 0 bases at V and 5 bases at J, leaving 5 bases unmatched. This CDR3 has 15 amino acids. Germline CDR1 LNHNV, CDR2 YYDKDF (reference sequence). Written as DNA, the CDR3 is TGTGCCACCAGCAGAGAAGGTAGCGGGCAAGATACGCAGTATTTT. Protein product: CATSREGSGQDTQYF. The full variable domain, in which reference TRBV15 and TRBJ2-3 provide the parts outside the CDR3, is DAMVIQNPRYQVTQFGKPVTLSCSQTLNHNVMYWYQQKSSQAPKLLFHYYDKDFNNEADTPDNFQSRRPNTSFCFLDIRSPGLGDTAMYLCATSREGSGQDTQYFGPGTRLTVL.

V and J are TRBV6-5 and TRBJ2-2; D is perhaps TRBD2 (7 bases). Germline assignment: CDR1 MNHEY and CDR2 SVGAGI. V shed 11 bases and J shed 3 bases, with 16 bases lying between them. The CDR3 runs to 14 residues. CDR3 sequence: CAQGRGPDTGELFF. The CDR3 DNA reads TGTGCCCAGGGGCGGGGGCCTGACACCGGGGAGCTGTTTTTT.

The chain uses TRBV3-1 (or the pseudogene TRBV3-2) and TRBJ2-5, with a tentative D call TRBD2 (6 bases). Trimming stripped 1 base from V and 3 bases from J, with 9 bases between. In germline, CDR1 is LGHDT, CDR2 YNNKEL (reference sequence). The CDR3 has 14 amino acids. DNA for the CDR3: TGTGCCAGCAGCCAAGCCGGCGGGAAAGAGACCCAGTACTTC. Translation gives CASSQAGGKETQYF.

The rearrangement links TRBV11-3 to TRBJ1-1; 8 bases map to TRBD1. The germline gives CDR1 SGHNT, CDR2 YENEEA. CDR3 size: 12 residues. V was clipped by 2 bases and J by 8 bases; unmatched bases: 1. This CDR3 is CASSLQGAEAFF. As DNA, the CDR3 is TGTGCCAGCAGCTTACAGGGGGCCGAAGCTTTCTTT.

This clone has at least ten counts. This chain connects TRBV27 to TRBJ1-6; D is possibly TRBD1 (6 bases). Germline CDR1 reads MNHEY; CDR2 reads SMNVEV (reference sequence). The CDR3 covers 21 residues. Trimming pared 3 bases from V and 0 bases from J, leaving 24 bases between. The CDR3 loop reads CASSLRTGPLHVSSYNSPLHF. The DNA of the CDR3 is TGTGCCAGCAGTTTGAGAACAGGGCCCCTACACGTCAGCTCCTATAATTCACCCCTCCACTTT.

CDR3 sequence: CASSYETGGNEQFF. CDR3 DNA sequence: TGTGCCAGCAGTTACGAGACAGGCGGCAATGAGCAGTTCTTC. V is TRBV6-5 and J is TRBJ2-1; D perhaps matches TRBD1 (6 bases). The germline gives CDR1 MNHEY, CDR2 SVGAGI. Trimming left V 2 bases short and J 6 bases short, with 11 bases between. This CDR3 is built from 14 residues.

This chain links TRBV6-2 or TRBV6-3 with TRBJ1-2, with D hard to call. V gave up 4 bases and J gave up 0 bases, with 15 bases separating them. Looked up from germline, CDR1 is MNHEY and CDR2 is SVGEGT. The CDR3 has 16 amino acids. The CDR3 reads CASSSRREQANYGYTF. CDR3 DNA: TGTGCCAGCAGTTCACGCCGAGAGCAAGCTAACTATGGCTACACCTTC.

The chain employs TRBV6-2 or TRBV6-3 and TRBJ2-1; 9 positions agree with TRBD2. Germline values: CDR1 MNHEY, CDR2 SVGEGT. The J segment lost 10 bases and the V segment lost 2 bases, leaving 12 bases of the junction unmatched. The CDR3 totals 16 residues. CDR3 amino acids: CASSYPKAGGIGEQFF. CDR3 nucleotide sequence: TGTGCCAGCAGTTACCCCAAGGCGGGAGGGATAGGGGAGCAGTTCTTC.

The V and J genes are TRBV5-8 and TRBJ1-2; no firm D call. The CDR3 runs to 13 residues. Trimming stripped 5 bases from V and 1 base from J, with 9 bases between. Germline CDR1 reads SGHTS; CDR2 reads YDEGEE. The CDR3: CASSRVVNYGYTF. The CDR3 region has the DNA TGTGCCAGCAGTCGGGTTGTTAACTATGGCTACACCTTC.

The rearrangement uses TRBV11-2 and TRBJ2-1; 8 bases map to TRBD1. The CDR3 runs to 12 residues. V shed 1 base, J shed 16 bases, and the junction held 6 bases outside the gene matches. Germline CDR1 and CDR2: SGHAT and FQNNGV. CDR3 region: CASSLGGQACFF. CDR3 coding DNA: TGTGCCAGCAGCTTAGGGGGACAGGCTTGCTTCTTC.

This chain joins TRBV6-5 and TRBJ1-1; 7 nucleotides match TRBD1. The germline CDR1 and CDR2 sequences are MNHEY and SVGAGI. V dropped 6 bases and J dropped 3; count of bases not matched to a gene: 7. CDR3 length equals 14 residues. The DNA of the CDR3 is TGTGCCAGCAGAGCGGGACAGCGGCACACTGAAGCTTTCTTT. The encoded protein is CASRAGQRHTEAFF.

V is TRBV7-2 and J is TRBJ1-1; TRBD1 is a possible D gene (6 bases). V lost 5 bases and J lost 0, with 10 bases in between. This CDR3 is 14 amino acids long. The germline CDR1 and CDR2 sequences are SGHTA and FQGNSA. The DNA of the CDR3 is TGTGCCAGCAGCCGCGGACAGCTGAACACTGAAGCTTTCTTT. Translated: CASSRGQLNTEAFF.

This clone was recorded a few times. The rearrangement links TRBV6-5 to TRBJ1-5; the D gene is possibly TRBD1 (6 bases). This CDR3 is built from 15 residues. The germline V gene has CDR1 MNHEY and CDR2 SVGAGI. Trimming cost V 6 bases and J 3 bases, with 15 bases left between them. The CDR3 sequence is CASRRQARDNQPQHF. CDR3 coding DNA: TGTGCCAGCAGGCGACAGGCGAGGGACAATCAGCCCCAGCATTTT.

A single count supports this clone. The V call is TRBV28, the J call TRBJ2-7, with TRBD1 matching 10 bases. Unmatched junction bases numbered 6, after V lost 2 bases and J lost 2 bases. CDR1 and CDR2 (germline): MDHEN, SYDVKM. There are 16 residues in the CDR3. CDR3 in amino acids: CASSLAPGTGAYEQYF. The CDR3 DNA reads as TGTGCCAGCAGTTTAGCCCCCGGGACAGGGGCCTACGAGCAGTACTTC.

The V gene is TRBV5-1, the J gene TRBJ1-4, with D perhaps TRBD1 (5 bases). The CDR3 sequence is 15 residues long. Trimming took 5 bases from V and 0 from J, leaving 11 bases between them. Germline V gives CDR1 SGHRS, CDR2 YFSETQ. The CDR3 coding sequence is TGCGCCAGCAGGGGGGGACCTGCAACTAATGAAAAACTGTTTTTT. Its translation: CASRGGPATNEKLFF.

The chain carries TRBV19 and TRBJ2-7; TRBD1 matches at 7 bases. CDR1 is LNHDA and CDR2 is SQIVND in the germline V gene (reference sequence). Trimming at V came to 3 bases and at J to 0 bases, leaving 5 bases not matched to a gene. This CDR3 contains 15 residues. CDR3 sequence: CASSITGDLSYEQYF. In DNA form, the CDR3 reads TGTGCCAGTAGTATCACAGGGGACCTCTCCTACGAGCAGTACTTC.

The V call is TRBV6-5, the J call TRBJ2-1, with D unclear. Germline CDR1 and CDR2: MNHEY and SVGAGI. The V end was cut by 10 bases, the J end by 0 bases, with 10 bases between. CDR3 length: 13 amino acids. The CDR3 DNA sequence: TGTGCCACCACCCCGAGCTCCTACAATGAGCAGTTCTTC. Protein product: CATTPSSYNEQFF.

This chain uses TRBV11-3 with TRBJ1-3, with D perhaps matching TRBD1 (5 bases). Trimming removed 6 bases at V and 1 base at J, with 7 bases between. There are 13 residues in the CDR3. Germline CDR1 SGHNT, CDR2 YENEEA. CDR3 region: CASRGTSGNTIYF. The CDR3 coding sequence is TGTGCCAGCAGGGGGACTTCTGGAAACACCATATATTTT. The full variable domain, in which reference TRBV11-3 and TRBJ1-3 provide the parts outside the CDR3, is EAGVVQSPRYKIIEKKQPVAFWCNPISGHNTLYWYLQNLGQGPELLIRYENEEAVDDSQLPKDRFSAERLKGVDSTLKIQPAELGDSAVYLCASRGTSGNTIYFGEGSWLTVV.

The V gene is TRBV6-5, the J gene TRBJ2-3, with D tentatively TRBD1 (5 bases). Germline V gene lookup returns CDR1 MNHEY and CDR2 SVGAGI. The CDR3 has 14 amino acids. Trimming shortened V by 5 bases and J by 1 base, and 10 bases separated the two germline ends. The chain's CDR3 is CASSLGAGTDTQYF. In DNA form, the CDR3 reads TGTGCCAGCAGTCTTGGGGCGGGCACAGATACGCAGTATTTT.